Listed below are T cell receptor beta chains from one sample, sequenced in a study of CD8+ T cells in alopecia areata. Profiling relied on immunoSEQ multiplex PCR, and the TCRdb table lists in-frame clones only, not all of them. The sample has about 200,000 clones, less than 45% seen once. The source material was CD4+ T cells sorted from blood, sampled at roughly week 30, from a patient treated with tofacitinib. Source of these receptors: a human donor with alopecia areata. CDR3s include the opening cysteine and the closing phenylalanine or tryptophan. The order of the fields is V gene, J gene, clone size, D gene, CDR3 protein, CDR3 DNA. D genes are given only for firm matches. Size values are once, few and many counts, or a class for expanded clones, and some rows have none.

V: TRBV2
J: TRBJ2-3
size: few
D: NA
CDR3: CASSLGTRSTDTQYF
DNA: TGTGCCAGCAGTTTAGGGACACGAAGCACAGATACGCAGTATTTT

V: TRBV29-1
J: TRBJ2-2
size: few
D: NA
CDR3: CSVDLFGELFF
DNA: TGCAGCGTTGACTTATTCGGGGAGCTGTTTTTT

V: TRBV4-1
J: TRBJ2-4
size: few
D: NA
CDR3: CASSQGAQGRRAKNIQYF
DNA: TGCGCCAGCAGCCAAGGAGCTCAGGGGAGGCGTGCCAAAAACATTCAGTACTTC

V: TRBV14
J: TRBJ1-1
size: NA
D: NA
CDR3: CASRAFNTEAFF
DNA: TGTGCCAGCAGGGCCTTCAACACTGAAGCTTTCTTT

V: TRBV10-1
J: TRBJ2-4
size: few
D: TRBD2
CDR3: CASSLAGENIQYF
DNA: TGCGCCAGCTCACTAGCGGGAGAAAACATTCAGTACTTC

V: TRBV29-1
J: TRBJ2-1
size: many
D: TRBD2
CDR3: CSIKGTSGDLGYNEQFF
DNA: TGCAGCATCAAAGGGACTAGCGGGGATCTGGGTTACAATGAGCAGTTCTTC

V: TRBV11-2
J: TRBJ1-1
size: once
D: NA
CDR3: CASSLARGGAFF
DNA: TGTGCCAGCAGCTTAGCCCGGGGAGGGGCTTTCTTT

V: TRBV7-9
J: TRBJ2-1
size: NA
D: TRBD2
CDR3: CASSYITPGTSNEQFF
DNA: TGTGCCAGCAGCTACATAACCCCGGGGACTAGCAATGAGCAGTTCTTC

V: TRBV7-7
J: TRBJ1-2
size: NA
D: TRBD1
CDR3: CASSLEWNRGVGGYTF
DNA: TGTGCCAGCAGCTTAGAGTGGAACAGGGGTGTAGGTGGCTACACCTTC

V: TRBV11-2
J: TRBJ2-3
size: NA
D: NA
CDR3: CASSPAGTSTDTQYF
DNA: TGTGCCAGCAGCCCGGCCGGGACTAGCACAGATACGCAGTATTTT

V: TRBV29-1
J: TRBJ1-2
size: few
D: TRBD1
CDR3: CSGDPRDREGYTF
DNA: TGCAGCGGGGACCCCCGGGACAGGGAAGGCTACACCTTC

V: TRBV2
J: TRBJ1-2
size: NA
D: NA
CDR3: CASSPGTRRSNYGYTF
DNA: TGTGCCAGCAGTCCCGGGACACGGAGGAGTAACTATGGCTACACCTTC

V: TRBV30
J: TRBJ1-5
size: few
D: NA
CDR3: CAWSVGVLSNQPQHF
DNA: TGTGCCTGGAGTGTAGGAGTCCTTAGCAATCAGCCCCAGCATTTT

V: TRBV6-1
J: TRBJ2-1
size: NA
D: TRBD1
CDR3: CASSAQGVSYNEQFF
DNA: TGTGCCAGCAGTGCACAGGGGGTCTCCTACAATGAGCAGTTCTTC

V: TRBV5-6
J: TRBJ1-2
size: NA
D: TRBD1
CDR3: CASSLRGPPGYTF
DNA: TGTGCCAGCAGCTTGAGGGGGCCGCCGGGCTACACCTTC

V: TRBV2
J: TRBJ2-3
size: NA
D: NA
CDR3: CASKDTITDTQYF
DNA: TGTGCCAGCAAGGACACAATCACAGATACGCAGTATTTT

V: TRBV5-4
J: TRBJ2-3
size: NA
D: TRBD2
CDR3: CASSPSGGRTDTQYF
DNA: TGTGCCAGCAGCCCTAGCGGGGGTCGGACAGATACGCAGTATTTT

V: TRBV5-6
J: TRBJ1-2
size: NA
D: NA
CDR3: CASSHGRLAGYTF
DNA: TGTGCCAGCAGCCATGGACGGCTTGCGGGCTACACCTTC

V: TRBV6-5
J: TRBJ1-6
size: few
D: NA
CDR3: CASTMSWDSPLHF
DNA: TGTGCCAGCACGATGAGTTGGGATTCACCCCTCCACTTT

V: TRBV5-1
J: TRBJ1-2
size: NA
D: TRBD1
CDR3: CASSPGQSYGYTF
DNA: TGCGCCAGCAGCCCGGGACAGTCCTATGGCTACACCTTC

V: TRBV30
J: TRBJ1-1
size: few
D: NA
CDR3: CAWSKTAGGFMNTEAFF
DNA: TGTGCCTGGAGTAAAACCGCCGGGGGATTTATGAACACTGAAGCTTTCTTT

V: TRBV6-5
J: TRBJ1-2
size: NA
D: NA
CDR3: CASSDTGPYGYTF
DNA: TGTGCCAGCAGTGATACCGGGCCTTATGGCTACACCTTC

V: TRBV7-3
J: TRBJ2-1
size: few
D: TRBD1
CDR3: CASSLAGGRNEQFF
DNA: TGTGCCAGCAGCTTAGCAGGGGGCAGAAATGAGCAGTTCTTC

V: TRBV25-1
J: TRBJ1-2
size: NA
D: NA
CDR3: CASSDYGGPDYGYTF
DNA: TGTGCCAGCAGTGATTACGGAGGGCCAGACTATGGCTACACCTTC

V: TRBV2
J: TRBJ2-6
size: few
D: TRBD1
CDR3: CASSPGQGSSGANVLTF
DNA: TGTGCCAGCAGTCCCGGACAGGGGAGCTCTGGGGCCAACGTCCTGACTTTC

V: TRBV30
J: TRBJ1-3
size: NA
D: TRBD1
CDR3: CAWQQGSYGNTIYF
DNA: TGTGCCTGGCAACAGGGGAGTTACGGAAACACCATATATTTT

V: TRBV29-1
J: TRBJ2-1
size: NA
D: TRBD2
CDR3: CSVDSWTSGNNEQFF
DNA: TGCAGCGTTGATTCCTGGACTAGCGGGAACAATGAGCAGTTCTTC

V: TRBV5-4
J: TRBJ2-5
size: few
D: NA
CDR3: CASSRWAQETQYF
DNA: TGTGCCAGCAGCAGGTGGGCCCAAGAGACCCAGTACTTC

V: TRBV2
J: TRBJ1-2
size: few
D: NA
CDR3: CASRTQGYTF
DNA: TGTGCCAGCAGGACACAAGGCTACACCTTC

V: TRBV15
J: TRBJ1-5
size: once
D: NA
CDR3: CATTLDILGNQPQHF
DNA: TGTGCCACCACCCTAGACATCCTGGGGAATCAGCCCCAGCATTTT

V: TRBV5-6
J: TRBJ2-3
size: few
D: NA
CDR3: CASSLLGETQDTQYF
DNA: TGTGCCAGCAGCTTGCTGGGGGAAACACAAGATACGCAGTATTTT

V: TRBV23-1
J: TRBJ1-3
size: many
D: NA
CDR3: CASRAGNTIYF
DNA: TGCGCCAGCAGGGCTGGAAACACCATATATTTT

V: TRBV5-1
J: TRBJ2-5
size: NA
D: TRBD2
CDR3: CASSEYRSSGQETQYF
DNA: TGCGCCAGCAGCGAATACCGGTCTAGCGGCCAAGAGACCCAGTACTTC

V: TRBV5-4
J: TRBJ2-5
size: once
D: NA
CDR3: CASSLAGSETQYF
DNA: TGTGCCAGCAGCTTGGCAGGTTCGGAGACCCAGTACTTC

V: TRBV11-2
J: TRBJ2-7
size: NA
D: TRBD1
CDR3: CASSRTGFDHEQYF
DNA: TGTGCCAGCAGCCGGACAGGGTTTGACCACGAGCAGTACTTC

V: TRBV9
J: TRBJ1-2
size: NA
D: TRBD1
CDR3: CASSSYRGPYYGYTF
DNA: TGTGCCAGCAGCTCATACAGGGGGCCCTATTATGGCTACACCTTC

V: TRBV5-6
J: TRBJ2-1
size: few
D: NA
CDR3: CASSPVDSSYNEQFF
DNA: TGTGCCAGCAGCCCCGTAGATAGCTCCTACAATGAGCAGTTCTTC

V: TRBV27
J: TRBJ2-3
size: NA
D: NA
CDR3: CASSPRPDTDTQYF
DNA: TGTGCCAGCAGTCCCCGACCCGACACAGATACGCAGTATTTT

V: TRBV6-1
J: TRBJ1-2
size: NA
D: TRBD1
CDR3: CASSEGTGGSSYGYTF
DNA: TGTGCCAGCAGTGAAGGGACAGGGGGCAGTAGCTATGGCTACACCTTC

V: TRBV6-5
J: TRBJ2-1
size: few
D: NA
CDR3: CASSRDSGAYNEQFF
DNA: TGTGCCAGCAGTCGGGACTCCGGAGCCTACAATGAGCAGTTCTTC

V: TRBV4-2
J: TRBJ1-3
size: many
D: TRBD1
CDR3: CASSHPGQAGNTIYF
DNA: TGTGCCAGCAGCCACCCTGGACAGGCTGGAAACACCATATATTTT

V: TRBV6-6
J: TRBJ2-7
size: NA
D: NA
CDR3: CASSYSERAYEQYF
DNA: TGTGCCAGCAGTTACTCTGAACGGGCCTACGAGCAGTACTTC

V: TRBV19
J: TRBJ1-6
size: NA
D: NA
CDR3: CASSMVDSPLHF
DNA: TGTGCCAGTAGTATGGTGGATTCACCCCTCCACTTT

V: TRBV11-2
J: TRBJ2-7
size: NA
D: TRBD1
CDR3: CASSSTRGFYEQYF
DNA: TGTGCCAGCAGTTCTACCAGGGGGTTCTACGAGCAGTACTTC

V: TRBV14
J: TRBJ1-1
size: few
D: NA
CDR3: CASSRGMNTEAFF
DNA: TGTGCCAGCAGCAGGGGGATGAACACTGAAGCTTTCTTT

V: TRBV5-6
J: TRBJ1-2
size: NA
D: TRBD1
CDR3: CASSLRPGQGSSYGYTF
DNA: TGTGCCAGCAGCTTGCGTCCCGGACAGGGAAGCAGCTATGGCTACACCTTC

V: TRBV2
J: TRBJ1-2
size: NA
D: NA
CDR3: CASSLPVQVPLDYGYTF
DNA: TGTGCCAGCAGTCTACCAGTACAGGTCCCTCTCGACTATGGCTACACCTTC

V: TRBV4-1
J: TRBJ2-7
size: many
D: TRBD1
CDR3: CASSQVGTGGKNEQYF
DNA: TGCGCCAGCAGCCAAGTGGGGACAGGGGGCAAGAACGAGCAGTACTTC

V: TRBV2
J: TRBJ2-1
size: NA
D: NA
CDR3: CASNRFTGLSYNEQFF
DNA: TGTGCCAGCAATCGTTTCACAGGGCTCTCCTACAATGAGCAGTTCTTC

V: TRBV4-2
J: TRBJ2-2
size: NA
D: TRBD1
CDR3: CASYEGAQLAGELFF
DNA: TGTGCCAGCTACGAGGGGGCGCAATTGGCCGGGGAGCTGTTTTTT

V: TRBV5-1
J: TRBJ2-7
size: many
D: NA
CDR3: CASSLSSYEQYF
DNA: TGCGCCAGCAGCCTCAGCTCCTACGAGCAGTACTTC

V: TRBV2
J: TRBJ2-7
size: NA
D: TRBD1
CDR3: CASSGQGETEQYF
DNA: TGTGCCAGCAGTGGTCAGGGGGAGACCGAGCAGTACTTC